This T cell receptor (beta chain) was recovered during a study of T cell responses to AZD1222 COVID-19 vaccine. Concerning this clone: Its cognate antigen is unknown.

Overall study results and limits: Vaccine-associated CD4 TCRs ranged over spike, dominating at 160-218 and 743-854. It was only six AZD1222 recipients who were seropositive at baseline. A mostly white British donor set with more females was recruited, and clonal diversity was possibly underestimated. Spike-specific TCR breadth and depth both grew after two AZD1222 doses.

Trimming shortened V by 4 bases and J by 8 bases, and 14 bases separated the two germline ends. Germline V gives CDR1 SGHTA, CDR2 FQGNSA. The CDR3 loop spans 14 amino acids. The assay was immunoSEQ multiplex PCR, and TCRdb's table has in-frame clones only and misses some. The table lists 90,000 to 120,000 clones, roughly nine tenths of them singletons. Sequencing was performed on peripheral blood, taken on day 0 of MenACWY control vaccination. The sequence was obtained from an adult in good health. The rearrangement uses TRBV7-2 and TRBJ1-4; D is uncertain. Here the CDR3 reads CASSYGSWNEKLFF. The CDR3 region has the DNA TGTGCCAGCAGCTACGGATCATGGAACGAAAAACTGTTTTTT.